The 10 T cell receptor beta chains below all came from one sample that was sequenced in a study of human T cells and chemical hapten exposure. TCRdb re-called the RACE reads through MiXCR, storing one row per CDR3 protein. The sample consists of about 380,000 distinct CDR3 sequences, about 6.9% of them appearing once. Time point defined: patch test 2, 6 weeks after DPC sensitization. Treatment of the sample: therapeutic diphenylcyclopropenone sensitization with weekly scalp DPC. The material sequenced was whole blood, taken in connection with sensitization to the hapten diphenylcyclopropenone (DPC). These receptors all come from a woman younger than 35 with alopecia areata. Some clones in this sample may be carry-over from other donors' samples.

This clonotype was seen repeatedly, ten times or more. The genes are TRBV21-1 and TRBJ1-1; the tabulated D call, TRBD1, remains unverified against the DNA. TRBV21-1 is assigned pseudogene status. CDR3 size: 13 residues. CDR3 in DNA: TGTGCCACCCCAGGGGGCGATTATACTGAAGCTTTCTTT. It is translated as CATPGGDYTEAFF.

Only a few counts were recorded for this clonotype. CDR3 residues: CASTRQGRSGNTIYF. DNA of the CDR3: TGTGCCAGCACCCGACAGGGCCGCTCTGGAAACACCATATATTTT. The V call is TRBV6-5, the J call TRBJ1-3; 7 positions match TRBD1. CDR1 is MNHEY, CDR2 SVGAGI, per germline. V lost 7 bases to trimming and J lost 0 bases; unmatched junction nucleotides: 6. This CDR3 region has 15 residues.

This clonotype was observed many times. The chain is built from TRBV6-1 and TRBJ2-3; 9 bases map to TRBD1. This CDR3 contains 13 residues. The ends lost 11 bases at V and 0 bases at J; junction bases unmatched: 3. In germline, CDR1 is MNHNS, CDR2 SASEGT. For the CDR3, the DNA is TGTGCCGGACAGGGGATTAGCACAGATACGCAGTATTTT. As protein: CAGQGISTDTQYF.

This clonotype has a count of ten or more. This rearrangement joins TRBV29-1 to TRBJ2-6; D remains ambiguous. Trimming shortened V by 3 bases and J by 0 bases, and 6 bases separated the two germline ends. Germline V lookup: CDR1 SQVTM, CDR2 ANQGSEA. The length of the CDR3 is 14 residues. The CDR3 nucleotides are TGCAGCGTTGACACCGGCTCTGGGGCCAACGTCCTGACTTTC. Translated: CSVDTGSGANVLTF.

This clonotype came up many times. The V call is TRBV20-1, the J call TRBJ1-4; possibly TRBD1 for D (5 bases). This CDR3 comprises 13 residues. The germline V and J ends were trimmed by 3 bases and 0 bases, with 5 bases remaining between them. The germline V gene encodes CDR1 DFQATT and CDR2 SNEGSKA (reference sequence). This CDR3 is CSARDTTNEKLFF. CDR3 DNA sequence: TGCAGTGCTAGGGACACAACTAATGAAAAACTGTTTTTT.

This clonotype was found many times. The chain is built from TRBV7-2 and TRBJ1-6; D call uncertain. CDR1 is SGHTA, CDR2 FQGNSA, per germline. The CDR3 runs to 16 residues. V was trimmed by 4 bases and J by 2 bases, leaving 12 bases between them. The CDR3, as DNA: TGTGCCAGCAGCTCGAGGTCCCAACCCTATAATTCACCCCTCCACTTT. As protein: CASSSRSQPYNSPLHF. Full variable domain (outside the CDR3, taken from reference TRBV7-2 and TRBJ1-6): GAGVSQSPSNKVTEKGKDVELRCDPISGHTALYWYRQSLGQGLEFLIYFQGNSAPDKSGLPSDRFSAERTGGSVSTLTIQRTQQEDSAVYLCASSSRSQPYNSPLHFGNGTRLTVT.

A few counts support this clonotype. This chain links TRBV5-6 with TRBJ2-7; 15 bases agree with TRBD2. After removal of 3 bases from V and 4 bases from J, the junction contained 17 bases not matched to a gene. The CDR3 is made up of 20 amino acids. CDR1 SGHDT and CDR2 YYEEEE come from the germline V gene. For the CDR3, the DNA is TGTGCCAGCAGCTCCAAGGCTCCCGGACTAGCGGGGGGGCCTTGGTACGAGCAGTACTTC. It yields the protein CASSSKAPGLAGGPWYEQYF. Variable domain in full (rest from reference TRBV5-6 and TRBJ2-7): DAGVTQSPTHLIKTRGQQVTLRCSPKSGHDTVSWYQQALGQGPQFIFQYYEEEERQRGNFPDRFSGHQFPNYSSELNVNALLLGDSALYLCASSSKAPGLAGGPWYEQYFGPGTRLTVT.

In its sample, this clonotype was seen many times. This chain connects TRBV5-1 to TRBJ2-3; D is uncertain. Germline CDR1 SGHRS, CDR2 YFSETQ. With 6 bases removed from V and 6 bases from J, the gap between germline ends came to 17 bases. The CDR3 is 14 residues long. CDR3 nucleotides: TGCGCCAGCAAAATTAGCCTAGTGGCCGATACGCAGTATTTT. It encodes CASKISLVADTQYF.

This clonotype was counted at least ten times. The chain carries TRBV3-1 and TRBJ1-2, with D uncertain. Germline CDR1 LGHDT, CDR2 YNNKEL (reference sequence). V lost 2 bases and J lost 1, with 5 bases in between. CDR3 length: 13 amino acids. For the CDR3, the DNA is TGTGCCAGCAGCCAAAAGGGTAACTATGGCTACACCTTC. Translating gives CASSQKGNYGYTF.

This clonotype occurred many times. V gene TRBV3-1 combines with J gene TRBJ1-1; D gene uncertain. This CDR3 contains 13 residues. The V gene lost 5 bases and the J gene lost 0 bases, with 7 bases spanning the gap. Germline V gene lookup returns CDR1 LGHDT and CDR2 YNNKEL (reference sequence). The CDR3 DNA reads as TGTGCCAGCAGCTCCAATATGAACACTGAAGCTTTCTTT. Translating gives CASSSNMNTEAFF.